The source of this T cell receptor beta chain is a study of identical twins. TCRdb reprocessed the 5' RACE reads with MiXCR, giving one entry per CDR3 protein. The table shows 500,000 to 550,000 distinct CDR3 sequences, with 20% to 25% occurring only once. Whole-study findings and limits: Fewer insertions marked abundant cord blood beta clonotypes; young adult naive trended weakly, memory not at all. Models underestimated out-of-frame TCR alpha sharing in monozygotic twins.

As regards this clonotype: What it binds is unknown.

The same data also went into a second study, on yellow fever vaccine responses in identical twins. As reported in that work: Reported findings indicate that twins' vaccine T cell responses seemed partially convergent, partially personalized.

This sequence was found in a woman aged 18-30 years in good health. Sequences were obtained from CD4+ T cells sorted from blood.

The CDR3: CASRWGEAYNEQFF. CDR3 DNA: TGTGCCAGCAGGTGGGGGGAGGCTTACAATGAGCAGTTCTTC. This sequence joins TRBV12-3 or TRBV12-4 and TRBJ2-1; tentative D call: TRBD2 (6 bases). The CDR3 has 14 amino acids. Trimming pared 6 bases from V and 4 bases from J, leaving 13 bases between.